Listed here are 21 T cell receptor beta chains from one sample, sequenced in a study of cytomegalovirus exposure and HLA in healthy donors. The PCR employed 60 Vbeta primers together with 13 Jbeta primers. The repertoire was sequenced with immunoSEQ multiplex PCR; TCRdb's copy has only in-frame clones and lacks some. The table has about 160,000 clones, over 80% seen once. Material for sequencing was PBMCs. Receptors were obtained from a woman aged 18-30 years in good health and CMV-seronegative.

Here the CDR3 DNA reads TGTGCCAGCAGTTACTCGGTCAGTTCGAACACCGGGGAGCTGTTTTTT. This codes for CASSYSVSSNTGELFF. J is TRBJ2-2 and V is TRBV6-5; D gene uncertain. CDR3 length: 16 residues. V was cut by 0 bases and J by 0 bases, with 8 bases left in between. Germline V lookup: CDR1 MNHEY, CDR2 SVGAGI.

CDR3 coding DNA: TGTGCCAGCAGCAATAACCCCCCGGCAGGGACCTACAATGAGCAGTTCTTC. It yields the protein CASSNNPPAGTYNEQFF. The chain uses TRBV21-1 and TRBJ2-1; the D call of TRBD1 is as the table states it, not checked on the DNA. TRBV21-1 is an annotated pseudogene. The CDR3 is 17 residues long.

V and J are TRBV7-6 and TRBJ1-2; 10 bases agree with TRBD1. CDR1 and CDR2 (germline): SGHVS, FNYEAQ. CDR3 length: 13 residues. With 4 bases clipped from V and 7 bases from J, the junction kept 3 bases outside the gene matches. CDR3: CASSSDRGSGYTF. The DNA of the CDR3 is TGTGCCAGCAGCTCGGACAGGGGGTCTGGCTACACCTTC. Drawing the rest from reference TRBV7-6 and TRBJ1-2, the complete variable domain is GAGVSQSPRYKVTKRGQDVALRCDPISGHVSLYWYRQALGQGPEFLTYFNYEAQQDKSGLPNDRFSAERPEGSISTLTIQRTEQRDSAMYRCASSSDRGSGYTFGSGTRLTVV.

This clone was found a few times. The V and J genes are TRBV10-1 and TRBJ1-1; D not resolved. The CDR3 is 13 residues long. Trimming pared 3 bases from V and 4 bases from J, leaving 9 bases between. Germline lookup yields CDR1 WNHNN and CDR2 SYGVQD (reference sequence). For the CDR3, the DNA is TGCGCCAGCAGTGATTTTTCGGGCACTGAAGCTTTCTTT. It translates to CASSDFSGTEAFF.

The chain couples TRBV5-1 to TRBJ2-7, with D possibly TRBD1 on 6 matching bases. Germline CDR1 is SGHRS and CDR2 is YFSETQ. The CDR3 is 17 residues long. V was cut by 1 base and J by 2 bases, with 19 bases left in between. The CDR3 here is CASSLTDRTISAYEQYF. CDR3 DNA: TGCGCCAGCAGCTTGACGGACAGAACCATTTCAGCCTACGAGCAGTACTTC.

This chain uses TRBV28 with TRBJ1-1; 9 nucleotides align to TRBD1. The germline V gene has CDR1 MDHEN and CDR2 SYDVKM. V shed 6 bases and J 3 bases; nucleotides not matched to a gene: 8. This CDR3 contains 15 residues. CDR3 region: CASRLAGQGYTEAFF. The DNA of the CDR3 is TGTGCCAGCAGGCTAGCTGGACAGGGGTACACTGAAGCTTTCTTT.

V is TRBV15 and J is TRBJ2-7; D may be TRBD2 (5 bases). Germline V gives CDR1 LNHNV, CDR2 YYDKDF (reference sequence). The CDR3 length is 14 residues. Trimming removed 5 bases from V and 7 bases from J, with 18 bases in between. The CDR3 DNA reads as TGTGCCACCAGCCGAGTACCAGAATCGGGGGAGCAGTACTTC. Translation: CATSRVPESGEQYF.

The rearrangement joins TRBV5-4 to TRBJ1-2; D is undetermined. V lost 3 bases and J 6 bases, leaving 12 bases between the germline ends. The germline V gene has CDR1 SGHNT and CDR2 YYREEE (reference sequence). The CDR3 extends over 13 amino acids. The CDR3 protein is CASSWGDLDGYTF. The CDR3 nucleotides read TGTGCCAGCAGCTGGGGAGATTTGGATGGCTACACCTTC.

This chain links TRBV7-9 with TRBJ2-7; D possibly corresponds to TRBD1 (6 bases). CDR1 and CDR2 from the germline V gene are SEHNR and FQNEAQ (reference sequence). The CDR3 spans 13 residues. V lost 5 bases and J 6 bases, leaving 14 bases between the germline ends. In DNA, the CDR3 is TGTGCCAGCAGCCGCGGACAGATCGGCGAGCAGTACTTC. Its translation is CASSRGQIGEQYF.

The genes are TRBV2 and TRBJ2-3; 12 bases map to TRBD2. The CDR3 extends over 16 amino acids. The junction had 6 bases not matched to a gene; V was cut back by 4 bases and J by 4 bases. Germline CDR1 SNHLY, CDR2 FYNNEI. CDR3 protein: CASSAASGGASDTQYF. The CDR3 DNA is TGTGCCAGCAGTGCCGCTAGCGGGGGGGCATCAGATACGCAGTATTTT.

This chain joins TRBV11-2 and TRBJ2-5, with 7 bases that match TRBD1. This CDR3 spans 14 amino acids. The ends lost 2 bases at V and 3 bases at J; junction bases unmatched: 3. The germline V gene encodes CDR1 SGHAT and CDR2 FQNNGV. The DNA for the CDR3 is TGTGCCAGCAGCTTATTCGGGACAGAAGAGACCCAGTACTTC. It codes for CASSLFGTEETQYF.

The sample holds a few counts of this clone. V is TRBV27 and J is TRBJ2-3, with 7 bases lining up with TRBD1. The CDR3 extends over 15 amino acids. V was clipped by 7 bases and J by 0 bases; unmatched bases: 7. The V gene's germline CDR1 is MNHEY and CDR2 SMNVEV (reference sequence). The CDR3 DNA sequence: TGTGCCAGCACCGAGACAGGGTACAGCACAGATACGCAGTATTTT. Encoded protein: CASTETGYSTDTQYF.

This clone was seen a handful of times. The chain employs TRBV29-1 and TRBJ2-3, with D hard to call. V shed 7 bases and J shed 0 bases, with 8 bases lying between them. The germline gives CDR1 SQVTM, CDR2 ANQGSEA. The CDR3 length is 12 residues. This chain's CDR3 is CSGGLSTDTQYF. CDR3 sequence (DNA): TGCAGCGGCGGCCTTAGCACAGATACGCAGTATTTT.

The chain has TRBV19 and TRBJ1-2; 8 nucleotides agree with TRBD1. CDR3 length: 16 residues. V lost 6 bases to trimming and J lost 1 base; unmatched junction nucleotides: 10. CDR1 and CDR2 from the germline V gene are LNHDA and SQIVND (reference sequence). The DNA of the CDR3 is TGTGCCAGTAGGGGACAGGTCACAGGCATTAACTATGGCTACACCTTC. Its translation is CASRGQVTGINYGYTF. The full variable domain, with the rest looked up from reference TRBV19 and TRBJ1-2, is DGGITQSPKYLFRKEGQNVTLSCEQNLNHDAMYWYRQDPGQGLRLIYYSQIVNDFQKGDIAEGYSVSREKKESFPLTVTSAQKNPTAFYLCASRGQVTGINYGYTFGSGTRLTVV.

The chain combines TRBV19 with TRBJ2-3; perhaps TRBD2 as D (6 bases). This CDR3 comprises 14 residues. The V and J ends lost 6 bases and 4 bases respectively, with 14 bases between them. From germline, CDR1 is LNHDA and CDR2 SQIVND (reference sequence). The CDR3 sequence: CASRRAGPADTQYF. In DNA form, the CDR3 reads TGTGCCAGTAGACGGGCGGGGCCAGCAGATACGCAGTATTTT. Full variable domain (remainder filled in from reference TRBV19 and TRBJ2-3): DGGITQSPKYLFRKEGQNVTLSCEQNLNHDAMYWYRQDPGQGLRLIYYSQIVNDFQKGDIAEGYSVSREKKESFPLTVTSAQKNPTAFYLCASRRAGPADTQYFGPGTRLTVL.

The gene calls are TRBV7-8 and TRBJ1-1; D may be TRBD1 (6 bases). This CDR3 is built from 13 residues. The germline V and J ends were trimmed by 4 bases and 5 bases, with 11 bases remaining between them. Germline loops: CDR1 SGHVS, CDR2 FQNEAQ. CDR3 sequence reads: CASSWDTGTEAFF. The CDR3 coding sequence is TGTGCCAGCAGCTGGGACACAGGGACTGAAGCTTTCTTT.

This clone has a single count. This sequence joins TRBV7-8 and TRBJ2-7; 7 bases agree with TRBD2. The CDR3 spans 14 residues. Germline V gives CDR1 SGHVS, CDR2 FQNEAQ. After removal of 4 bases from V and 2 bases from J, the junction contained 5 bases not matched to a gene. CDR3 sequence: CASSSGGLTYEQYF. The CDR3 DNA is TGTGCCAGCAGCTCGGGAGGACTTACCTACGAGCAGTACTTC.

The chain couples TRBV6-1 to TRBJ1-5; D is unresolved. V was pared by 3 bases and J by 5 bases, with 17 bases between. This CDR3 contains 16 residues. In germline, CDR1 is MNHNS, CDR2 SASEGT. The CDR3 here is CASSDAAFRRDQPQHF. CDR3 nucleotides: TGTGCCAGCAGTGACGCTGCTTTTAGACGGGATCAGCCCCAGCATTTT.

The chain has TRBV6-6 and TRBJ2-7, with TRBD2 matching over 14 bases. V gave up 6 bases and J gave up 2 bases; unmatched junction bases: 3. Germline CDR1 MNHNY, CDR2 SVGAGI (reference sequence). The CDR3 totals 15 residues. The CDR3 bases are TGTGCCAGCAGGATGGGACTAGCGGGAGCCTACGAGCAGTACTTC. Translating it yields CASRMGLAGAYEQYF.

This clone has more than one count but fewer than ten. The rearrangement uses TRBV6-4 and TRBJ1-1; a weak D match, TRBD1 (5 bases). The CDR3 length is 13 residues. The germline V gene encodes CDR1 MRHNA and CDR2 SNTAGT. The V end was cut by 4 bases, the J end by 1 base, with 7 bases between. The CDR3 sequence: CASSGQGNTEAFF. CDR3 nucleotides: TGTGCCAGCAGTGGCCAGGGGAACACTGAAGCTTTCTTT.

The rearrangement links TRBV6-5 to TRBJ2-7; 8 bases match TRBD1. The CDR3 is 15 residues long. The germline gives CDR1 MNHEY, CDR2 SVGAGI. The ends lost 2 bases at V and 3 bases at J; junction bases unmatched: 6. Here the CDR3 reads CASSYGGTGFYEQYF. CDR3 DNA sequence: TGTGCCAGCAGTTACGGCGGGACAGGCTTCTACGAGCAGTACTTC.